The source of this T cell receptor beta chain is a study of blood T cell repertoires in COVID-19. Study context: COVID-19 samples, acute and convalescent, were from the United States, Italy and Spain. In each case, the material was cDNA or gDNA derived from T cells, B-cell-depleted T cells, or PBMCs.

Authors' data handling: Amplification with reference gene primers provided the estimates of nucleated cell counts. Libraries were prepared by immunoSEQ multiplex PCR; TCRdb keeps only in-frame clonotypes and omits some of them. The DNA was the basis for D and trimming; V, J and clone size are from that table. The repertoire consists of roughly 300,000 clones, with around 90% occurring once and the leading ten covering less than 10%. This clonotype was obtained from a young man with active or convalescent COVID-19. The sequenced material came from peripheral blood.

The CDR3 loop is CASSLRRGGWAETQYF. The DNA for the CDR3 is TGTGCCAGCAGCTTGAGGCGGGGGGGCTGGGCAGAGACCCAGTACTTC. J is TRBJ2-5 and V is TRBV5-4, with TRBD2 identical over 9 bases. Germline trimming cut 1 base from V and 4 bases from J; bases unmatched to any gene: 8. Germline CDR1 and CDR2: SGHNT and YYREEE (reference sequence). The CDR3 loop spans 16 amino acids.